This TCR beta chain was identified in a study of OX40 agonist ivuxolimab in advanced cancers. Looking at the study overall: Patients received ivuxolimab, an intravenous treatment, every 2 weeks at 0.01 to 10 mg/kg.

Generated by immunoSEQ multiplex PCR, the TCRdb table keeps only in-frame clones and is missing some. The profile shows 95,000 to 100,000 clones, roughly 87% of them singletons. The CDR3 contains 19 residues. Trimming took 6 bases from V and 0 from J; bases not matched to a gene: 17. Germline CDR1 is SEHNR and CDR2 is FQNEAQ (reference sequence). The rearrangement links TRBV7-9 to TRBJ2-1, with TRBD2 matching 7 bases. The specimen was CD4+ or CD8+ T cells sorted from blood, collected in a trial of the OX40 agonist ivuxolimab. The receptor comes from an adult with an advanced solid tumor such as melanoma, head and neck, liver or kidney cancer. CDR3: CASSPSASGTFSSYNEQFF. The CDR3 region has the DNA TGTGCCAGCAGTCCCAGTGCTAGCGGTACCTTTAGCTCCTACAATGAGCAGTTCTTC.